Listed below are T cell receptor beta chains from one sample, sequenced in a study of T cells in Graves' hyperthyroidism and ophthalmopathy. TCRdb itself ran the multiplex PCR reads through MiXCR, one entry per CDR3 protein. Of a few hundred thousand distinct CDR3 sequences in the sample, 46% were seen once. The specimen was peripheral blood or thyroid tissue (not recorded which). Every receptor here comes from an adult woman with Graves' disease, either hyperthyroidism or ophthalmopathy (not recorded which). Both conserved end residues are part of each CDR3. A D gene is named only where the DNA matches it firmly. The listing skips clone size in some rows; elsewhere it reads once, few, many or a size class.

V gene,J gene,clone size,D gene,CDR3 length,CDR3 protein,CDR3 DNA
TRBV7-9,TRBJ2-2,-,-,14,CASSLQEWTGELFF,TGTGCCAGCAGCTTACAGGAGTGGACCGGGGAGCTGTTTTTT
TRBV2,TRBJ2-5,-,TRBD1,15,CASPKEQGAEETQYF,TGTGCCAGCCCCAAGGAACAGGGGGCAGAGGAGACCCAGTACTTC
TRBV6-2/TRBV6-3,TRBJ2-5,many,-,12,CASSITQETQYF,TGTGCCAGCAGCATCACACAAGAGACCCAGTACTTC
TRBV20-1,TRBJ1-6,-,-,13,CSARVIEISPLHF,TGCAGTGCTAGAGTGATTGAGATTTCACCCCTCCACTTT
TRBV20-1,TRBJ1-2,many,TRBD1,14,CSAREQGASYGYTF,TGCAGTGCTAGAGAGCAGGGGGCTTCCTATGGCTACACCTTC
TRBV20-1,TRBJ1-1,-,-,13,CSARSGTLRGAFF,TGCAGTGCTAGAAGCGGGACCCTCAGGGGTGCTTTCTTT
TRBV7-9,TRBJ2-7,once,-,15,CASSLEKGAFDEQYF,TGTGCCAGCAGCTTAGAGAAAGGGGCGTTCGACGAGCAGTACTTC
TRBV7-3,TRBJ1-1,many,-,14,CASSSARGNTEAFF,TGTGCCAGCAGCTCGGCCCGGGGGAACACTGAAGCTTTCTTT
TRBV20-1,TRBJ2-7,-,-,14,CSASTQPLAREQYF,TGCAGTGCTAGTACTCAGCCCCTCGCGAGGGAGCAGTACTTC
TRBV10-2,TRBJ2-7,-,-,13,CASGAGTIYEQYF,TGCGCCAGCGGGGCGGGAACGATATACGAGCAGTACTTC
TRBV25-1,TRBJ2-5,-,-,14,CASSSPPPRETQYF,TGCGCCAGCAGTTCCCCCCCCCCTCGGGAGACCCAGTACTTC
TRBV10-3,TRBJ1-1,-,-,14,CAISSGGSRTEAFF,TGTGCCATCAGCTCGGGGGGATCGCGCACTGAAGCTTTCTTT
TRBV29-1,TRBJ2-5,-,TRBD1,14,CSARRDRGRETQYF,TGCAGTGCTCGCCGGGACAGGGGGCGTGAGACCCAGTACTTC
TRBV3-1,TRBJ1-2,many,-,14,CASSHLDHNYGYTF,TGTGCCAGCAGCCACCTAGATCATAACTATGGCTACACCTTC
TRBV12-3/TRBV12-4,TRBJ1-2,-,TRBD1,14,CASSRQGASRGYTF,TGTGCCAGCAGCCGACAGGGGGCGAGCAGGGGCTACACCTTC
TRBV9,TRBJ2-7,-,TRBD2,15,CASSAGAGEAYEQYF,TGTGCCAGCAGCGCCGGAGCGGGAGAAGCCTACGAGCAGTACTTC
TRBV7-6,TRBJ2-7,-,-,14,CASSLSESSYEQYF,TGTGCCAGCAGCTTATCAGAGAGCTCCTACGAGCAGTACTTC
TRBV9,TRBJ2-5,-,-,15,CASSPSDSRGDFVNF,TGTGCCAGCAGCCCTTCGGACTCTAGGGGGGACTTCGTCAACTTC
TRBV10-3,TRBJ2-1,-,TRBD1,15,CAISDGGQGGNEQFF,TGTGCCATCAGTGATGGGGGACAGGGAGGTAATGAGCAGTTCTTC
TRBV14,TRBJ2-3,few,-,16,CASSLHQGQRTDTQYF,TGTGCCAGCAGCCTTCATCAGGGCCAACGCACAGATACGCAGTATTTT
TRBV7-9,TRBJ1-5,-,-,16,CASSSDGGQGSQPQHF,TGTGCCAGCAGCTCTGACGGGGGGCAGGGGAGCCAGCCCCAGCATTTT
TRBV19,TRBJ2-7,many,-,12,CASNSPPGLPYF,TGTGCCAGTAACTCACCTCCGGGACTGCCATACTTC
TRBV2,TRBJ1-2,-,-,14,CASSSTGPSVGYTF,TGTGCCAGCAGTTCCACCGGCCCCTCCGTGGGCTACACCTTC
TRBV20-1,TRBJ2-7,-,-,11,CSALLTHEQYF,TGCAGTGCGCTCCTTACGCACGAGCAGTACTTC
TRBV19,TRBJ1-5,few,-,18,CASTASGGGTDSNQPQHF,TGTGCCAGTACGGCCAGCGGAGGAGGAACGGATAGCAATCAGCCCCAGCATTTT
TRBV12-3/TRBV12-4,TRBJ1-1,once,-,13,CASSLQRTTEAFF,TGTGCCAGCAGTTTACAACGAACAACTGAAGCTTTCTTT
TRBV12-3/TRBV12-4,TRBJ2-2,-,TRBD1,15,CASSQDRVRTGELFF,TGTGCCAGCAGCCAAGACAGGGTTCGTACCGGGGAGCTGTTTTTT
TRBV4-1,TRBJ2-5,-,TRBD2,17,CASSRRTSGRAGETQYF,TGCGCCAGCAGTCGGCGGACTAGCGGGAGGGCCGGAGAGACCCAGTACTTC
TRBV28,TRBJ1-2,many,-,13,CASSLTPVYGYTF,TGTGCCAGCAGTTTAACGCCAGTCTATGGCTACACCTTC
TRBV20-1,TRBJ1-1,-,-,13,CSARDQGFTEAFF,TGCAGTGCTAGAGATCAGGGATTCACTGAAGCTTTCTTT
TRBV20-1,TRBJ2-5,once,-,13,CSARRTIGETQCF,TGCAGTGCTAGACGGACTATTGGGGAGACCCAGTGCTTC
TRBV11-2,TRBJ2-7,few,TRBD1,14,CASSLGRQGVKQYF,TGTGCCAGCAGCTTAGGACGACAGGGGGTCAAGCAGTACTTC
TRBV4-3,TRBJ1-3,-,-,16,CASSQDLRFSGNTIYF,TGCGCCAGCAGCCAAGATCTTCGGTTCTCTGGAAACACCATATATTTT
TRBV25-1,TRBJ2-5,-,-,16,CASSATQQGAWETQYF,TGTGCCAGCAGTGCTACTCAACAGGGAGCTTGGGAGACCCAGTACTTC
TRBV28,TRBJ1-4,-,TRBD1,15,CASSLTAGGDEKLFF,TGTGCCAGCAGTTTAACGGCAGGGGGAGATGAAAAACTGTTTTTT
TRBV20-1,TRBJ1-2,many,-,12,CSAKQGAFGYTF,TGCAGTGCTAAACAGGGCGCTTTTGGCTACACCTTC
TRBV10-3,TRBJ2-5,-,-,14,CAISRDLYQETQYF,TGTGCCATCAGTCGGGACTTATACCAAGAGACCCAGTACTTC
TRBV20-1,TRBJ2-7,many,-,11,CSAREAHEQYF,TGCAGTGCTAGAGAGGCGCACGAGCAGTACTTC
TRBV13,TRBJ2-7,-,TRBD1,14,CASSFPGQPYEQYF,TGTGCCAGCAGCTTCCCGGGACAGCCCTACGAGCAGTACTTC
TRBV10-3,TRBJ1-4,-,TRBD1,15,CAISEGDSRYEKLFF,TGTGCCATCAGTGAGGGGGACAGTCGTTATGAAAAACTGTTTTTT
TRBV12-3/TRBV12-4,TRBJ1-1,few,-,14,CASTLGGWGTEAFF,TGTGCCAGCACCCTGGGGGGTTGGGGGACTGAAGCTTTCTTT
TRBV25-1,TRBJ1-3,once,-,15,CASSEYYSTGNTIYF,TGTGCCAGCAGTGAATATTACTCGACCGGAAACACCATATATTTT
TRBV10-1,TRBJ1-2,-,-,14,CASSESTVDYGYTF,TGCGCCAGCAGTGAGTCGACGGTTGACTATGGCTACACCTTC
TRBV10-3,TRBJ2-6,many,-,19,CAISEFGGRGAQGANVLTF,TGTGCCATCAGTGAGTTTGGGGGCCGGGGCGCGCAAGGGGCCAACGTCCTGACTTTC
TRBV10-3,TRBJ1-2,few,-,13,CAISEWEVHGYTF,TGTGCCATCAGTGAGTGGGAGGTCCATGGCTACACCTTC
TRBV7-9,TRBJ1-2,few,-,13,CASSQGLGFGYTF,TGTGCCAGCAGCCAAGGTTTAGGCTTTGGCTACACCTTC
TRBV29-1,TRBJ2-3,-,TRBD2,13,CSGRGGSTDTQYF,TGCAGCGGCCGCGGGGGGAGCACAGATACGCAGTATTTT
TRBV7-2,TRBJ1-5,-,TRBD1,16,CASRTRDRALWETQHF,TGTGCCAGCAGGACGAGGGACAGGGCGCTATGGGAGACCCAGCATTTT